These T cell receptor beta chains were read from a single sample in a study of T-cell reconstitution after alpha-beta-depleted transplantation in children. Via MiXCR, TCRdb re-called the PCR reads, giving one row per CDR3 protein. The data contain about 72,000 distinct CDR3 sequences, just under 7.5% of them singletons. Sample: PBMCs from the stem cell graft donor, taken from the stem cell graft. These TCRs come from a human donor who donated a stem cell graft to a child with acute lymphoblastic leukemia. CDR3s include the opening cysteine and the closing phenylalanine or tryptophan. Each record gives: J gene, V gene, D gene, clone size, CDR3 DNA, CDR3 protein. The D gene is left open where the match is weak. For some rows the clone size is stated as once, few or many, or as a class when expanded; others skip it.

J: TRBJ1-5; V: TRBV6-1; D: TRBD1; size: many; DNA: TGTGCCAGCATCCAGGGGGGGACTGGCAATCAGCCCCAGCATTTT; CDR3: CASIQGGTGNQPQHF
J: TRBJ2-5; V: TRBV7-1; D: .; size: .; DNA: TGTGCCATCAGCTCCAACCAAGAGACCCAGTACTTC; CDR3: CAISSNQETQYF
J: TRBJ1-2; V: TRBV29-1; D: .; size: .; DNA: TGCAGCGTTGACAGTTTTAACTATGGCTACACCTTC; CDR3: CSVDSFNYGYTF
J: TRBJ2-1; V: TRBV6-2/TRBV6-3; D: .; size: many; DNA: TGTGCCAGCCGACCTAGGGGCAATGAGCAGTTCTTC; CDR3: CASRPRGNEQFF
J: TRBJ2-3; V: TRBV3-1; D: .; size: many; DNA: TGTGCCAGCAGCCAACTGGTAACAGATACGCAGTATTTT; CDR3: CASSQLVTDTQYF
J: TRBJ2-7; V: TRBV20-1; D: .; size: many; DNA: TGCAGTGCTAGAGACCGTATTTTGGGCAACTACGAGCAGTACTTC; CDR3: CSARDRILGNYEQYF
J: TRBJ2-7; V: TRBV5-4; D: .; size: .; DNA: TGTGCCAGCAGCTTGGAGGGGCAGTCGTACGAGCAGTACTTC; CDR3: CASSLEGQSYEQYF
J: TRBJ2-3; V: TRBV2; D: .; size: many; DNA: TGTGCCAGCAGTGGACAGAGCGGAGTCACAGATACGCAGTATTTT; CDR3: CASSGQSGVTDTQYF
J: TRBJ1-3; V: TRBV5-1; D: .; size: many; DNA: TGCGCCAGCAGCTTGGGGAGCCGGACCTCTGGAAACACCATATATTTT; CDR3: CASSLGSRTSGNTIYF
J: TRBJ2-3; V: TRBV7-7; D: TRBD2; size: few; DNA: TGTGCCAGCAGCTCATCTAGCGGGGGGTCCTTTCTTAATTTT; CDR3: CASSSSSGGSFLNF
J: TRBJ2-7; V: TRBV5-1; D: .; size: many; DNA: TGCGCCAGCCGTAGAGAAGTTGGGGACTCCTACGAGCAGTACTTC; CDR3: CASRREVGDSYEQYF
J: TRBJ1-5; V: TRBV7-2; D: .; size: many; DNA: TGTGCCAGCAGCTTGGGTGGGGGCGGACAGCCCCAGCATTTT; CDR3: CASSLGGGGQPQHF
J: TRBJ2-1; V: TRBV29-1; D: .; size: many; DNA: TGCAGCGTTGAAGGCAGGGTAAACAATGAGCAGTTCTTC; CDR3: CSVEGRVNNEQFF
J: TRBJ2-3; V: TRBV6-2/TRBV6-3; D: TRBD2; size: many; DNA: TGTGCCAGCAGTTACCCCCCGGGACTAGGGCAGGATACGCAGTATTTT; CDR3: CASSYPPGLGQDTQYF
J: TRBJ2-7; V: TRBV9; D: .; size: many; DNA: TGTGCCAGCAGCGTAGGGTTTGCCAGGGCGAACTCCTACGAGCAGTACTTC; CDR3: CASSVGFARANSYEQYF
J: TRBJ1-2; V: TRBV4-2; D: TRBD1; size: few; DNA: TGTGCCAGCAGCCAAGGACAGGGGGCGCGGAACTATGGCTACACCTTC; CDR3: CASSQGQGARNYGYTF
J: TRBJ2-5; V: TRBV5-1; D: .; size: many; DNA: TGCGCCAGCAGCTCGGGGCGGGCCGCCCAAGAGACCCAGTACTTC; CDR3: CASSSGRAAQETQYF
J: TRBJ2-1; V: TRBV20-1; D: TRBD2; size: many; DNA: TGCAGTGTTGAACTAGCGGGGGGCAATGAGCAGTTCTTC; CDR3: CSVELAGGNEQFF
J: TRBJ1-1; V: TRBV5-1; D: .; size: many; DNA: TGCGCCAGCAGCCAGACGGTGAACACTGAAGCTTTCTTT; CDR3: CASSQTVNTEAFF
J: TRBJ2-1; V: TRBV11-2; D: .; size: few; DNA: TGTGCCAGCAGCTCGGGACAATCAACTCCCTACAATGAGCAGTTCTTC; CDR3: CASSSGQSTPYNEQFF
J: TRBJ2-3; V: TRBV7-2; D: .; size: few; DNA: TGTGCCAGCAGCCCCCACAGGGCCCGAAGCACAGATACGCAGTATTTT; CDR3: CASSPHRARSTDTQYF
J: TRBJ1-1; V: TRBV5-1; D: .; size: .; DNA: TGCGCCAGCGGCTCCAGGGAAAACACTGAAGCTTTCTTT; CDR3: CASGSRENTEAFF
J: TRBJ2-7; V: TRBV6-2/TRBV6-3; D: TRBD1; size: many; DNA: TGTGCCAGTATGACAGGGGTCGAGCAGTACTTC; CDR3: CASMTGVEQYF
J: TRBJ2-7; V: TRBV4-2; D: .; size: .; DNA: TGTGCCAGCAGGAATGGCGGGGTCACCTACGAGCAGTACTTC; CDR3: CASRNGGVTYEQYF
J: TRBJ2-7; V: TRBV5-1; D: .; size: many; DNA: TGCGCCAGCAGCTTGGGAGGGGGCTCCTACGAGCAGTACTTC; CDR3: CASSLGGGSYEQYF
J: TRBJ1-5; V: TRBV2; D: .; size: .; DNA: TGTGCCGTCGTGAATCCTCTGGGGGAGCATTTT; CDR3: CAVVNPLGEHF
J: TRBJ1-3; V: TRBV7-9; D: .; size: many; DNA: TGTGCCAGCAGCGCCCCTACTGGAAACACCATATATTTT; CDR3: CASSAPTGNTIYF
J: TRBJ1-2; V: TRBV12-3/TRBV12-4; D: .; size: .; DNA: TGTGCCAGCAGTCTGGGCAGGTTTGACGGCTACACCTTC; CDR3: CASSLGRFDGYTF
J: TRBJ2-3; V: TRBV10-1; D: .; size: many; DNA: TGCGCCAGCGGGAGTAGCGACCAGACGGATACGCAGTATTTT; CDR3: CASGSSDQTDTQYF
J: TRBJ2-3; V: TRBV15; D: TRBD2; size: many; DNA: TGTGCCACCAGCAGAGAGAAGACTAGCGGGGGGGCCCCAGATACGCAGTATTTT; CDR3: CATSREKTSGGAPDTQYF
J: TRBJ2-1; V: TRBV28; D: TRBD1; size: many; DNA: TGTGCCAGCACCTCGGGCAGGGGGCGGACCGAGCAGTTCTTC; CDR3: CASTSGRGRTEQFF
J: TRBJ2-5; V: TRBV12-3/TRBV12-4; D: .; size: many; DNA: TGTGCCAGTTTACCGGGCCTCCAAGAGACCCAGTACTTC; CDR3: CASLPGLQETQYF
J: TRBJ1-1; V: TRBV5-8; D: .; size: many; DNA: TGTGCCAGCAGCTTGGCAGGGACAAACACTGAAGCTTTCTTT; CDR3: CASSLAGTNTEAFF
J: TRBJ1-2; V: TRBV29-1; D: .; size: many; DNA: TGCAGCGTTGTCGCCACCTATGGCTACACCTTC; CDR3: CSVVATYGYTF
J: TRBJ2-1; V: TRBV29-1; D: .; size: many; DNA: TGCAGCGTGAAGTACAATGAGCAGTTCTTC; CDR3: CSVKYNEQFF
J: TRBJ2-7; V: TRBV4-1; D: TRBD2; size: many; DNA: TGCGCCAGCAGCCAAGTTCGAGCGGGAGAAGACGAGCAGTACTTC; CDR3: CASSQVRAGEDEQYF
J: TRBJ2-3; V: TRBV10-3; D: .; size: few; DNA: TGTGCCAGCACAATCGGGGGGCAAGGCACAGATACGCAGTATTTT; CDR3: CASTIGGQGTDTQYF
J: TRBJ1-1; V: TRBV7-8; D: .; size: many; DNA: TGTGCCAGCAGCGACAGGTCCCTAAACACTGAAGCTTTCTTT; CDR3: CASSDRSLNTEAFF
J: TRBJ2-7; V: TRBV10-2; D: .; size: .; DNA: TGCGCCAGCAGTGAGACAAACAGGGTCGTCGAGCAGTACTTC; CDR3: CASSETNRVVEQYF
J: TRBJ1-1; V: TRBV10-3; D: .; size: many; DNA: TGTGCCATCAGGGGACAAGTGAACACTGAAGCTTTCTTT; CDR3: CAIRGQVNTEAFF
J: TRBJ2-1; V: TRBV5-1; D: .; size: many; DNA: TGCGCCAGCAGCTTGTCGGGCAGCCTGGGGTCCAATGAGCAGTTCTTC; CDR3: CASSLSGSLGSNEQFF
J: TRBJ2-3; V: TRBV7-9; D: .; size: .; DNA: TGTGCCAGCAGCGACGAGGGAGATACGCAGTATTTT; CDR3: CASSDEGDTQYF
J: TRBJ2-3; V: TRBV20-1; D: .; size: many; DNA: TGCAGTGCCCCCGAACAAACAGATACGCAGTATTTT; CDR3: CSAPEQTDTQYF
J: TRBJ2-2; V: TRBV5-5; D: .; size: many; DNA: TGTGCCAGCAGCTTGCGGGATACCGGGGAGCTGTTTTTT; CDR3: CASSLRDTGELFF
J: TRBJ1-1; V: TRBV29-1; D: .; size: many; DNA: TGCAGTGTTGAACAGGGTTTGAACACTGAAGCTTTCTTT; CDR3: CSVEQGLNTEAFF
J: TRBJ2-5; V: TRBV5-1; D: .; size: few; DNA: TGCGCCAGCAGCGAACGGCCCGAGACCCAGTACTTC; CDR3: CASSERPETQYF
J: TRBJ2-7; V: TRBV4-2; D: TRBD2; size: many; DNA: TGTGCCAGCAGCCAAGATGCCAGCGGGAGGGCCGAGCAGTACTTC; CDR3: CASSQDASGRAEQYF
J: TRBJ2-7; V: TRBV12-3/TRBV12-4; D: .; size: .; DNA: TGTGCCAGCAGTGACCACTCTGAGGCCTACGAGCAGTACTTC; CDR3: CASSDHSEAYEQYF
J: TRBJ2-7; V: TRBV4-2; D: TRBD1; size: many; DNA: TGTGCCAGCAGCCAAGCGACAGGGGGCGCCTACGAGCAGTACTTC; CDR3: CASSQATGGAYEQYF
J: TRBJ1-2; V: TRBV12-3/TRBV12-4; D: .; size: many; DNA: TGTGCCAGCAGTTTGTCCCTGGACTATGGCTACACCTTC; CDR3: CASSLSLDYGYTF
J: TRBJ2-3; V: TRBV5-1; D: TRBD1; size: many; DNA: TGCGCCAGCAGCTTGGCGAGACAGGGTTTAGATACGCAGTATTTT; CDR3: CASSLARQGLDTQYF
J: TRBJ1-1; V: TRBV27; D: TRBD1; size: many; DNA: TGTGCCAGCCACTTGGGACAGCAGAACACTGAAGCTTTCTTT; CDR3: CASHLGQQNTEAFF
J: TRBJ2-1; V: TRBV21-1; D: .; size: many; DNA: TGTGCCAGCAGCGCCAGGGGTCGGGGAGAGAAGGGGAATGAGCAGTTCTTC; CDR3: CASSARGRGEKGNEQFF
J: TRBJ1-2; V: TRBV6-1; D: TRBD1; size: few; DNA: TGTGCCAGCACCGGACAGGGGGGTAACTATGGCTACACCTTC; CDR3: CASTGQGGNYGYTF